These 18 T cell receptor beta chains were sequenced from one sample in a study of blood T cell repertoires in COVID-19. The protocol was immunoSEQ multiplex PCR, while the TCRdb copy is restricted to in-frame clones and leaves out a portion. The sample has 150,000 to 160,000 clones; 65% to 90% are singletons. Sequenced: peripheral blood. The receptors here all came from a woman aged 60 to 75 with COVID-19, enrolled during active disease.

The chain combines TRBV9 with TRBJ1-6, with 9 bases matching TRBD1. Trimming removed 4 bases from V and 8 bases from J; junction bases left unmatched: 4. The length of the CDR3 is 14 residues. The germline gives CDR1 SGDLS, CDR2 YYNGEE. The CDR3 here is CASSPGTGYSPLHF. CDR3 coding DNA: TGTGCCAGCAGCCCCGGGACAGGGTATTCACCCCTCCACTTT.

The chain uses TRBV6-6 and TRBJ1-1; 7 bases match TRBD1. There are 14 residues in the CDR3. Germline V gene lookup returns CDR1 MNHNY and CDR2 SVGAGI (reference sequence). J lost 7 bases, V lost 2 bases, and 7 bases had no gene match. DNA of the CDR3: TGTGCCAGCAGTTACCCCCAAGACAGGGTTGAAGCTTTCTTT. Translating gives CASSYPQDRVEAFF.

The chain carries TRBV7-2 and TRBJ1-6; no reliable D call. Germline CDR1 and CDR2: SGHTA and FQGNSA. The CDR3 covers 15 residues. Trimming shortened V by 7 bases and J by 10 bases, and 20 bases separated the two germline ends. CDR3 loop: CASTLTGVSTSPLHF. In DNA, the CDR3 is TGTGCCAGCACCTTGACCGGGGTGAGTACGTCACCCCTCCACTTT.

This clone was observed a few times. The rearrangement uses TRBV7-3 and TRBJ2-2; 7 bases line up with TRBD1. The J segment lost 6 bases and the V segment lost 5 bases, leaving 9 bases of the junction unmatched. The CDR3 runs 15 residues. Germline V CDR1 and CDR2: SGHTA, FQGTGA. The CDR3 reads CASSPLDREAGELFF. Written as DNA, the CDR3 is TGTGCCAGCAGCCCCCTAGACAGGGAAGCCGGGGAGCTGTTTTTT.

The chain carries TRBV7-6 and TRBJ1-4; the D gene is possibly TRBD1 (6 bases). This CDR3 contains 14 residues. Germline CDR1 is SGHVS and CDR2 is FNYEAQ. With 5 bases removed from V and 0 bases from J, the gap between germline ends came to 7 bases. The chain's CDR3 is CASSRTATNEKLFF. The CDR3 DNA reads TGTGCCAGCAGCCGGACAGCAACTAATGAAAAACTGTTTTTT.

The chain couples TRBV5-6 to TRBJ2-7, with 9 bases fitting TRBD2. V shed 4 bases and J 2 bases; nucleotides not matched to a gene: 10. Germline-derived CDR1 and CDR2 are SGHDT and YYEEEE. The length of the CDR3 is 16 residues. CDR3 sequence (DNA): TGTGCCAGCAGCCCCCGACTAGCGGCGTCCCCCTACGAGCAGTACGTC. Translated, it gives CASSPRLAASPYEQYV.

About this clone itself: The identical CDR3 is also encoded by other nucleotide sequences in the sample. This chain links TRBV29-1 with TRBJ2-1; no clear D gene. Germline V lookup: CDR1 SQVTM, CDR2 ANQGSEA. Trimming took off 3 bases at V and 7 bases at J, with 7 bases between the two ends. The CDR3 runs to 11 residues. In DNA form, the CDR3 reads TGCAGCGTTGATATAGTAAATGAGCAGTTCTTC. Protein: CSVDIVNEQFF.

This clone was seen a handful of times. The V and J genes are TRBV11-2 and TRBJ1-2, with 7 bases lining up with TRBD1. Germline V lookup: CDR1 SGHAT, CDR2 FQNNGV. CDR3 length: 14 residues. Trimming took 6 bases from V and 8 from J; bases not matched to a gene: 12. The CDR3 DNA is TGTGCCAGCAGAACCAACAGGGGTGGCTACGGCTACACCTTC. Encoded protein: CASRTNRGGYGYTF.

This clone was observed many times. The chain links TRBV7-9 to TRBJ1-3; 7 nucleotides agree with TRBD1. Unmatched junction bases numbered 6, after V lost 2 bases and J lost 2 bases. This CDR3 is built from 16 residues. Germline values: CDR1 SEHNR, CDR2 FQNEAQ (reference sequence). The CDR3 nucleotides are TGTGCCAGCAGCTTATCGACAGGGCATCCTGGAAACACCATATATTTT. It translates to CASSLSTGHPGNTIYF.

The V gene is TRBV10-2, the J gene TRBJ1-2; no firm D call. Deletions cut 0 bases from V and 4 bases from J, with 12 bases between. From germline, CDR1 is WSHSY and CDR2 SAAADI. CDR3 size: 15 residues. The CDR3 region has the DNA TGCGCCAGCAGTGAGTCGGGCCCGGTGAGCTATGGCTACACCTTC. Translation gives CASSESGPVSYGYTF.

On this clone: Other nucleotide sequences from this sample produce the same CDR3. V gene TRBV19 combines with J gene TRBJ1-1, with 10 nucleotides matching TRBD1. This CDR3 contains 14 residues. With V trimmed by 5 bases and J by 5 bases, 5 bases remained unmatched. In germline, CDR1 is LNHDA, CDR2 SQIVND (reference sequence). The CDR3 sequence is CASSPGQGRTEAFF. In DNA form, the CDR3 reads TGTGCCAGTAGTCCGGGACAGGGGAGAACTGAAGCTTTCTTT.

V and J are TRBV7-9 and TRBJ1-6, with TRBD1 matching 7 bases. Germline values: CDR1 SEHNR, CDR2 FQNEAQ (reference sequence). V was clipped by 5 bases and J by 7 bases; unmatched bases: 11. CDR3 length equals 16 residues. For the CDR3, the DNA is TGTGCCAGCAGCCTCAGACAGGGTCGTTCGAATTCACCCCTCCACTTT. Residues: CASSLRQGRSNSPLHF.

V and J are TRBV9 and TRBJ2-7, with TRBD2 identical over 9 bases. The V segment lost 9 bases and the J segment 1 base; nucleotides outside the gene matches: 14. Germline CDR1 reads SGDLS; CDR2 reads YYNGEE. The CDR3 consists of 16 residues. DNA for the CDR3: TGTGCCACCATAAGCGGGGGGACGGGGCCTTCCTACGAGCAGTACGTC. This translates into CATISGGTGPSYEQYV.

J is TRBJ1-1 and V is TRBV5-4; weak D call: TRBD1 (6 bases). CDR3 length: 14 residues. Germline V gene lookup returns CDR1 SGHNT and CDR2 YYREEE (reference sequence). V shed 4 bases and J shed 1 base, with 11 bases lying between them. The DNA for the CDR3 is TGTGCCAGCAGCCCCCAGGGGCCGAACACTGAAGCTTTCTTT. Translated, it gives CASSPQGPNTEAFF.

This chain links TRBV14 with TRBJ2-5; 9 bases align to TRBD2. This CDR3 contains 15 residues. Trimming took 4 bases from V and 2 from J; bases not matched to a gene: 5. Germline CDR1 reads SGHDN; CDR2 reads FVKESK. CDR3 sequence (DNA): TGTGCCAGCAGCCGAGGGACTAGCCGGCAAGAGACCCAGTACTTC. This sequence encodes CASSRGTSRQETQYF.

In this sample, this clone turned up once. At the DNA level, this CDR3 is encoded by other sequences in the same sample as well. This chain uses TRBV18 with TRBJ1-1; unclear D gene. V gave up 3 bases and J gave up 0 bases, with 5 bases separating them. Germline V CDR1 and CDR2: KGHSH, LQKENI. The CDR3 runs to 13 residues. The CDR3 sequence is CASSPAVNTEAFF. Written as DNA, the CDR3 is TGTGCCAGCTCACCGGCAGTGAACACTGAAGCTTTCTTT. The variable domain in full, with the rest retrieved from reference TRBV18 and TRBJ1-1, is NAGVMQNPRHLVRRRGQEARLRCSPMKGHSHVYWYRQLPEEGLKFMVYLQKENIIDESGMPKERFSAEFPKEGPSILRIQQVVRGDSAAYFCASSPAVNTEAFFGQGTRLTVV.

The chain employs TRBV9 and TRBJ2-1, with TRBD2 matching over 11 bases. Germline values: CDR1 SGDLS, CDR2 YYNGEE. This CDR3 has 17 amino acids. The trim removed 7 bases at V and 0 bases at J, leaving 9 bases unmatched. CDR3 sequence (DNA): TGTGCCAGCTCTAGCGGGAGGCTCCTAAGCTCCTACAATGAGCAGTTCTTC. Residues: CASSSGRLLSSYNEQFF. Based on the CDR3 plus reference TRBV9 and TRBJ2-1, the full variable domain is DSGVTQTPKHLITATGQRVTLRCSPRSGDLSVYWYQQSLDQGLQFLIQYYNGEERAKGNILERFSAQQFPDLHSELNLSSLELGDSALYFCASSSGRLLSSYNEQFFGPGTRLTVL.

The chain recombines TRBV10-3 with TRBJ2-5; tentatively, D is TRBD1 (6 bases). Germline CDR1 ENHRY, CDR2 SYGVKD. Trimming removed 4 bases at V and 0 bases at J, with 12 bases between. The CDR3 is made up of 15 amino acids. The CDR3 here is CAISGTWTDQETQYF. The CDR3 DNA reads TGTGCCATCAGTGGTACTTGGACAGACCAAGAGACCCAGTACTTC.